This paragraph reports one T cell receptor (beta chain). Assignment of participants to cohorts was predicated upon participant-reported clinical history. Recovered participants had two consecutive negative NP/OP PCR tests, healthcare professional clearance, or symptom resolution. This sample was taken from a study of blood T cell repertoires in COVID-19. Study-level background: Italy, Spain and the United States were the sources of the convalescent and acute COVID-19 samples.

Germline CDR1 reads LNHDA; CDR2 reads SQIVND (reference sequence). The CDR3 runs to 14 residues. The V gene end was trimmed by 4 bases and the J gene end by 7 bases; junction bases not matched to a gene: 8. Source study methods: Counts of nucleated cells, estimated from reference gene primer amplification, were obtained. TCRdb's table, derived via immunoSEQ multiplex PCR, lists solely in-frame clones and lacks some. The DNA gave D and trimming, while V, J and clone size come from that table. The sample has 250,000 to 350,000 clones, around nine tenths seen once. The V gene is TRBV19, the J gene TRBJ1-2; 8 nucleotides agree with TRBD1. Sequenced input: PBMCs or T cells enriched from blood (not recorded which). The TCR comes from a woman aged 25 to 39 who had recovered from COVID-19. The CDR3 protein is CASSNDWTGTGYTF. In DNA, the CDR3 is TGTGCCAGTAGTAATGACTGGACAGGGACTGGCTACACCTTC.